These T cell receptor beta chains were read from a single sample in a study of blood T cell repertoires in COVID-19. Profiled with immunoSEQ multiplex PCR; TCRdb holds only in-frame clones, not every one. The sample has 200,000 to 300,000 clones, about 90% seen once; the top ten hold around 0.86%. What was sequenced was peripheral blood. These receptors were obtained from a man under 40 with COVID-19, enrolled during active disease. Both conserved end residues are part of each CDR3. Fields, in order: V gene, J gene, D gene, clone size, CDR3 DNA, CDR3 protein. D genes are given only for firm matches. Only part of the rows carry a size: once, few, many, or a class if the clone is expanded.

>TRBV7-9|TRBJ2-3|TRBD2|-
TGTGCCAGCACCCGAATAGCGGGGGGGAGCACAGATACGCAGTATTTT
CASTRIAGGSTDTQYF
>TRBV15|TRBJ1-1|TRBD1|-
TGTGCCACCAGCAGAGACCCCTATATAGACAGGGGCACTGAAGCTTTCTTT
CATSRDPYIDRGTEAFF
>TRBV6-1|TRBJ2-5|-|-
TGTGCCAGCAGTGAATTCGGGGAGACCCAGTACTTC
CASSEFGETQYF
>TRBV19|TRBJ1-2|-|once
TGTGCCACCCGAGAGAACTATAACTATGGCTACACCTTC
CATRENYNYGYTF
>TRBV2|TRBJ2-1|TRBD1|-
TGTGCCAGCAGTGTTTTGGGACAGAAGATCTTC
CASSVLGQKIF
>TRBV3-1/TRBV3-2|TRBJ2-4|TRBD2|once
TGTGCCAGCAGCCAAGATAGGGGTGAGCGGGGGGGCCGAGAAGGGAGCATTCAGTACTTC
CASSQDRGERGGREGSIQYF
>TRBV13|TRBJ2-1|TRBD2|-
TGTGCCAGCAGCTCCCCGGTCTTAGCGGGGGTACGCTACAATGAGCAGTTCTTC
CASSSPVLAGVRYNEQFF
>TRBV18|TRBJ1-3|-|-
TGTGCCAGCTCACCCGCGGTCGATAGTGGAAACACCATATATTTT
CASSPAVDSGNTIYF
>TRBV6-5|TRBJ1-3|-|-
TGTGCCAGCAGCGGGGCTGGAAACACCATATATTTT
CASSGAGNTIYF
>TRBV5-1|TRBJ2-5|-|-
TGCGCCAGCAGCCTTCAGGGCGAGACCCAGTACTTC
CASSLQGETQYF
>TRBV10-3|TRBJ2-3|TRBD2|-
TGTGCCATCAGGGGACAGACTAGCGGGGGGCAGATTGGGACAGATACGCAGTATTTT
CAIRGQTSGGQIGTDTQYF
>TRBV4-1|TRBJ1-5|-|-
TGCGCCAGCAGCCAAGACGGTCAGCCCCAGCATTTT
CASSQDGQPQHF
>TRBV7-2|TRBJ2-2|TRBD1|few
TGTGCCAGCAGCTTAGACAGGGGACGTCCCGGGGAGCTGTTTTTT
CASSLDRGRPGELFF
>TRBV6-4|TRBJ1-2|-|-
TGTGCCAGCAGTGACGCACATCGGCGACTCGATGGCTACACCTTC
CASSDAHRRLDGYTF
>TRBV2|TRBJ1-3|-|-
TGTGCCAGCAGTGAACAGACAGGCGGATGGAACACCATATATTTT
CASSEQTGGWNTIYF
>TRBV2|TRBJ1-6|TRBD1|-
TGTGCCAGCAGTCCCCGGGACAGGTCGACCCTCCACTTT
CASSPRDRSTLHF
>TRBV3-1/TRBV3-2|TRBJ1-6|-|few
TGTGCCAGCAGCCAGGGGCGCGGTCATTCACCCCTCCACTTT
CASSQGRGHSPLHF
>TRBV5-1|TRBJ2-3|TRBD2|once
TGCGCCAGCAGCATGACTAGCGGGGGGTCAGATACGCAGTATTTT
CASSMTSGGSDTQYF
>TRBV19|TRBJ1-2|TRBD1|-
TGTGCCAGTCAGGACAGGGGTAACTATGGCTACACCTTC
CASQDRGNYGYTF
>TRBV12-3/TRBV12-4|TRBJ1-2|-|-
TGTGCCAGCAGTTTAATTATCCAGTATGGCTACACCTTC
CASSLIIQYGYTF
>TRBV7-3|TRBJ2-7|TRBD1|-
TGTGCCAGCAGCTTGGGACAGAGCTCCTACGAGCAGTACTTC
CASSLGQSSYEQYF
>TRBV9|TRBJ2-7|-|-
TGTGCCAGCAGCAGGGACTCGGCCTACGAGCAGTACTTC
CASSRDSAYEQYF
>TRBV5-6|TRBJ1-2|-|-
TGTGCCAGCAGCTTGGCACGGACAGCGGCCAGGGATGGCTACACCTTC
CASSLARTAARDGYTF
>TRBV5-5|TRBJ1-1|-|-
TGTGCCAGCAGCTTGGTTAGGACATCGAGCACTGAAGCTTTCTTT
CASSLVRTSSTEAFF
>TRBV6-6|TRBJ1-4|-|-
TGTGCCAGCACCCCGGGGGGGCAGGAAAAACTGTTTTTT
CASTPGGQEKLFF
>TRBV5-5|TRBJ1-4|TRBD1|-
TGTGCCAGCAGCCGGACAGGGGGATCAAGAAATGAAAAACTGTTTTTT
CASSRTGGSRNEKLFF
>TRBV7-9|TRBJ1-4|-|-
TGTGCCAGCAGCCCAGACAAAAAACTGTTTTTT
CASSPDKKLFF
>TRBV6-5|TRBJ1-1|TRBD1|-
TGTGCCAGCAGTTACTCGTGGACAGGCATGAACACTGAAGCTTTCTTT
CASSYSWTGMNTEAFF
>TRBV11-1|TRBJ2-5|-|-
TGTGCCAGCAGCTTTAGTGAGACCCAGTACTTC
CASSFSETQYF
>TRBV13|TRBJ2-7|-|-
TGTGCCAGCAGCTTAGGAGGACAGCTCAATTCCTACGAGCAGTACTTC
CASSLGGQLNSYEQYF
>TRBV7-6|TRBJ1-2|TRBD1|-
TGTGCCAGCAGCTTAGCCCCCCTGAAAAAGGGGGCGTATGGCTACACCTTC
CASSLAPLKKGAYGYTF
>TRBV19|TRBJ1-2|-|-
TGTGCCAGTAGTTTCCCTACCACAGGGAATGGCTACACCTTC
CASSFPTTGNGYTF
>TRBV19|TRBJ1-1|TRBD1|-
TGTGCCAGTAGCAAGACAGGGCCGAACACTGAAGCTTTCTTT
CASSKTGPNTEAFF
>TRBV30|TRBJ1-1|-|-
TGTGCCTGGGTCCAGGGGTCAGGCACTGAAGCTTTCTTT
CAWVQGSGTEAFF
>TRBV11-1|TRBJ1-1|-|-
TGTGCCAGCAGCTTGCCGGGATATAGGAACACTGAAGCTTTCTTT
CASSLPGYRNTEAFF
>TRBV9|TRBJ1-1|TRBD1|-
TGTGCCAGCAGCGGGACAGGGAGGAACACTGAAGCTTTCTTT
CASSGTGRNTEAFF
>TRBV2|TRBJ2-2|-|-
TGTGCCAGCAGCGTCGGGACTCCGAACACCGGGGAGCTGTTTTTT
CASSVGTPNTGELFF
>TRBV7-3|TRBJ1-1|TRBD1|-
TGTGCCAGCAGCTTAGACAGGGGAAACGGTGAAGCTTTCTTT
CASSLDRGNGEAFF
>TRBV5-4|TRBJ2-5|-|-
TGTGCCAGCAGCTTGGATTGGGGGCGAGAGACCCAGTACTTC
CASSLDWGRETQYF
>TRBV2|TRBJ2-5|-|-
TGTGCCAGCAGTGAAGCGCTTGTCGGCGTAGCAGAGACCCAGTACTTC
CASSEALVGVAETQYF
>TRBV11-2|TRBJ1-3|-|-
TGTGCCAGCAGCTCGACAGGAGGAATCAGAAACACCATATATTTT
CASSSTGGIRNTIYF
>TRBV2|TRBJ2-7|-|-
TGTGCCAGCAGGGAGGAGGAAGGGAGTCCCTACGAGCAGTACTTC
CASREEEGSPYEQYF
>TRBV6-5|TRBJ1-2|TRBD1|-
TGTGCCAGCAGTTACCCACAGGGGGCGGATCGTGGCTACACCTTC
CASSYPQGADRGYTF
>TRBV30|TRBJ1-5|TRBD1|-
TGTGCCTGGTCTTTCGGGACAGGGTCCTATCAGCCCCAGCATTTT
CAWSFGTGSYQPQHF
>TRBV28|TRBJ2-2|TRBD1|-
TGTGCCAGCAGGGCCGGGACAGACACCGGGGAGCTGTTTTTT
CASRAGTDTGELFF
>TRBV13|TRBJ1-1|-|-
TGTGCCAGCAGCTTAGCCGCGGGGGCCCTGAACACTGAAGCTTTCTTT
CASSLAAGALNTEAFF